One and the same sample provided the 13 T cell receptor beta chains below, sequenced in a study of blood T cell repertoires in COVID-19. Sequencing was performed with immunoSEQ multiplex PCR; in TCRdb, only in-frame clones are kept and a portion is missing. The sample carries roughly 100,000 clones, around 83% recorded once. The sequencing sample was made of peripheral blood. These receptors all come from a woman over 75 with acute or convalescent COVID-19.

The rearrangement links TRBV6-1 to TRBJ2-3, with 7 bases fitting TRBD2. CDR1 is MNHNS, CDR2 SASEGT, per germline. The CDR3 length is 17 residues. J lost 2 bases, V lost 0 bases, and 8 bases had no gene match. DNA of the CDR3: TGTGCCAGCAGTGAAGCCAGGGCCGCGGGGGACACAGATACGCAGTATTTT. Its translation: CASSEARAAGDTDTQYF.

The J gene is TRBJ1-3, the V gene TRBV19; 8 positions match TRBD1. This CDR3 comprises 14 residues. J gave up 3 bases and V 4 bases, and 2 bases lay outside the gene matches. Germline V gene data show CDR1 as LNHDA and CDR2 as SQIVND (reference sequence). The CDR3 here is CASSTGGFGNTIYF. The CDR3, as DNA: TGTGCCAGTAGTACAGGGGGCTTTGGAAACACCATATATTTT.

CDR3 amino acids: CASSPGQGWGQPQHF. The CDR3 bases are TGTGCCAGCTCACCTGGACAGGGGTGGGGACAGCCCCAGCATTTT. V and J are TRBV18 and TRBJ1-5; 9 nucleotides align to TRBD1. The CDR3 is made up of 15 amino acids. The ends lost 3 bases at V and 7 bases at J; junction bases unmatched: 7. Germline lookup yields CDR1 KGHSH and CDR2 LQKENI.

The gene calls are TRBV28 and TRBJ1-1; D is perhaps TRBD1 (5 bases). V was shortened by 6 bases and J by 5 bases, with 10 bases between the two germline ends. The CDR3 length is 12 residues. Germline V lookup: CDR1 MDHEN, CDR2 SYDVKM. The CDR3 region is CASSWAGTEAFF. The CDR3 nucleotides read TGTGCCAGCAGCTGGGCAGGGACTGAAGCTTTCTTT. The whole variable domain, remainder taken from reference TRBV28 and TRBJ1-1, is DVKVTQSSRYLVKRTGEKVFLECVQDMDHENMFWYRQDPGLGLRLIYFSYDVKMKEKGDIPEGYSVSREKKERFSLILESASTNQTSMYLCASSWAGTEAFFGQGTRLTVV.

The J gene is TRBJ1-1, the V gene TRBV9, with TRBD1 identical over 9 bases. Unmatched junction bases numbered 3, after V lost 1 base and J lost 5 bases. The CDR3 spans 14 residues. Germline loops: CDR1 SGDLS, CDR2 YYNGEE. Here the CDR3 reads CASSVTGGVTEAFF. DNA of the CDR3: TGTGCCAGCAGCGTAACAGGGGGCGTAACTGAAGCTTTCTTT.

V and J are TRBV5-6 and TRBJ2-3; 9 bases match TRBD1. This CDR3 is 16 amino acids long. V shed 4 bases, J shed 1 base, and the junction held 7 bases outside the gene matches. Germline loops: CDR1 SGHDT, CDR2 YYEEEE. The CDR3 spells CASSDQTGGGTDTQYF. The CDR3 DNA is TGTGCCAGCAGCGATCAAACAGGGGGCGGCACAGATACGCAGTATTTT.

The chain recombines TRBV29-1 with TRBJ2-5, with 9 bases fitting TRBD2. The germline CDR1 and CDR2 sequences are SQVTM and ANQGSEA. There are 14 residues in the CDR3. V shed 5 bases, J shed 5 bases, and the junction held 9 bases outside the gene matches. The DNA for the CDR3 is TGCAGCGTTTACGGAGCGGGAGGAATCGAGACCCAGTACTTC. Its translation is CSVYGAGGIETQYF. Using reference TRBV29-1 and TRBJ2-5 for the parts outside the CDR3, the full variable domain is SAVISQKPSRDICQRGTSLTIQCQVDSQVTMMFWYRQQPGQSLTLIATANQGSEATYESGFVIDKFPISRPNLTFSTLTVSNMSPEDSSIYLCSVYGAGGIETQYFGPGTRLLVL.

The chain joins TRBV3-1 (or the pseudogene TRBV3-2) to TRBJ1-1; no firm D call. There are 11 residues in the CDR3. V dropped 6 bases and J dropped 7 bases, with 9 bases sitting between them. CDR1 and CDR2 from the germline V gene are LGHDT and YNNKEL (reference sequence). CDR3 nucleotides: TGTGCCAGCAGTTACCGGGATGAAGCTTTCTTT. This codes for CASSYRDEAFF.

The chain is built from TRBV7-2 and TRBJ2-3; 9 bases line up with TRBD2. This CDR3 is built from 15 residues. The germline V gene has CDR1 SGHTA and CDR2 FQGNSA. The V gene end was trimmed by 4 bases and the J gene end by 2 bases; junction bases not matched to a gene: 4. CDR3 nucleotides: TGTGCCAGCAGCTATAGCGGGAGTTCCACAGATACGCAGTATTTT. Amino acids: CASSYSGSSTDTQYF.

This chain links TRBV6-1 with TRBJ2-7; 9 bases are a match to TRBD2. This CDR3 is 15 amino acids long. Germline-derived CDR1 and CDR2 are MNHNS and SASEGT. V lost 1 base to trimming and J lost 4 bases; unmatched junction nucleotides: 5. Here the CDR3 reads CASSEGVAGVYEQYF. CDR3 in DNA: TGTGCCAGCAGTGAAGGGGTAGCGGGAGTTTACGAGCAGTACTTC.

In its sample, this clone was seen a few times. The CDR3 sequence: CASSSQDNSNQPQHF. CDR3 coding DNA: TGTGCCAGCAGCTCCCAGGACAATAGCAATCAGCCCCAGCATTTT. The genes are TRBV7-9 and TRBJ1-5; tentative D call: TRBD1 (5 bases). Germline V gives CDR1 SEHNR, CDR2 FQNEAQ (reference sequence). The CDR3 is 15 residues long. V lost 4 bases and J 0 bases, leaving 10 bases between the germline ends.

The chain joins TRBV2 to TRBJ1-1; D possibly corresponds to TRBD1 (5 bases). The CDR3 covers 13 residues. CDR1 SNHLY and CDR2 FYNNEI come from the germline V gene. V was shortened by 11 bases and J by 4 bases, with 17 bases between the two germline ends. CDR3 DNA sequence: TGTGCCGCGCAGGAGGGGCAGGGCACTGAAGCTTTCTTT. Translating gives CAAQEGQGTEAFF. Drawing the rest from reference TRBV2 and TRBJ1-1, the complete variable domain is EPEVTQTPSHQVTQMGQEVILRCVPISNHLYFYWYRQILGQKVEFLVSFYNNEISEKSEIFDDQFSVERPDGSNFTLKIRSTKLEDSAMYFCAAQEGQGTEAFFGQGTRLTVV.

The V and J genes are TRBV5-5 and TRBJ1-2; TRBD1 is a possible D gene (5 bases). Trimming took 0 bases from V and 7 from J, leaving 10 bases between them. The CDR3 extends over 13 amino acids. Germline CDR1 is SGHKS and CDR2 is YYEKEE (reference sequence). CDR3 sequence reads: CASSLEFQGGYTF. The CDR3, as DNA: TGTGCCAGCAGCTTGGAGTTTCAGGGTGGCTACACCTTC. The full variable domain, in which reference TRBV5-5 and TRBJ1-2 provide the parts outside the CDR3, is DAGVTQSPTHLIKTRGQQVTLRCSPISGHKSVSWYQQVLGQGPQFIFQYYEKEERGRGNFPDRFSARQFPNYSSELNVNALLLGDSALYLCASSLEFQGGYTFGSGTRLTVV.